This T cell receptor beta chain was recorded in a study of PD-L1 blockade in urothelial cancer. Study information: Patients began atezolizumab, 1,200 mg intravenously every 3 weeks, in about 2014. The median T cell count in blood samples was 140,000 to 150,000.

Into every PCR, synthetic TCR analog templates were spiked. Measured with immunoSEQ multiplex PCR; TCRdb has only the in-frame clones, and not every one. The table lists roughly 100,000 clones, roughly 90% of them singletons. Sample time point: pretreatment peripheral blood. Germline trimming cut 5 bases from V and 9 bases from J; bases unmatched to any gene: 8. This CDR3 region has 13 residues. Germline values: CDR1 LNHDA, CDR2 SQIVND (reference sequence). The sequence came from a woman aged 80 or older with urothelial cancer. The sequencing here drew on PBMCs, taken around atezolizumab (anti-PD-L1) treatment. V usage is TRBV19 and J usage is TRBJ1-2, with 8 bases fitting TRBD1. The CDR3 reads CASSLDRARRYTF. Written as DNA, the CDR3 is TGTGCCAGTAGTCTGGACAGGGCTCGTCGCTACACCTTC.